The 14 T cell receptor beta chains in this list originate from one sample, sequenced in a study of cytomegalovirus exposure and HLA in healthy donors. Use of 60 Vbeta and 13 Jbeta primers characterized the PCR. Here immunoSEQ multiplex PCR was the method, and the copy in TCRdb shows in-frame clones only, minus some. The sample records tens of thousands of clones, approximately 70% being singletons. The specimen sequenced was PBMCs. Every receptor here comes from a man aged 30 to 39 in good health and CMV-seronegative.

This chain connects TRBV1 to TRBJ1-5; TRBD1 is taken as the D call from the table, unchecked against the DNA. TRBV1 is annotated as a pseudogene. The CDR3 runs 15 residues. CDR3 coding DNA: TGCACCAGCAGCCAAGCTTTTCAGAATGATCAGCCCCAGCATTTT. It specifies CTSSQAFQNDQPQHF.

This rearrangement joins TRBV28 to TRBJ2-7; no clear D. The CDR3 sequence is 12 residues long. Trimming removed 7 bases from V and 2 bases from J, with 9 bases in between. In germline, CDR1 is MDHEN, CDR2 SYDVKM. The CDR3 sequence is CASNGGAYEQYF. Written as DNA, the CDR3 is TGTGCCAGCAACGGCGGCGCCTACGAGCAGTACTTC.

The chain is built from TRBV11-1 and TRBJ2-2, with D tentatively TRBD2 (6 bases). This CDR3 contains 18 residues. Trimming took off 6 bases at V and 0 bases at J, with 20 bases between the two ends. Germline V gene lookup returns CDR1 SGHAT and CDR2 FQDESV (reference sequence). CDR3 in amino acids: CASSSFVVGSANTGELFF. Here the CDR3 DNA reads TGTGCCAGCAGTTCCTTTGTTGTCGGGAGTGCGAACACCGGGGAGCTGTTTTTT. The full variable domain, its missing parts supplied by reference TRBV11-1 and TRBJ2-2, is EAEVAQSPRYKITEKSQAVAFWCDPISGHATLYWYRQILGQGPELLVQFQDESVVDDSQLPKDRFSAERLKGVDSTLKIQPAELGDSAMYLCASSSFVVGSANTGELFFGEGSRLTVL.

This clone was counted once. V gene TRBV7-6 combines with J gene TRBJ2-3; 9 bases map to TRBD2. The germline V gene has CDR1 SGHVS and CDR2 FNYEAQ. The CDR3 covers 17 residues. The V gene end was trimmed by 1 base and the J gene end by 2 bases; junction bases not matched to a gene: 7. The CDR3 sequence is CASSLGASGTVTDTQYF. The CDR3 region has the DNA TGTGCCAGCAGCTTAGGGGCTAGCGGGACTGTCACAGATACGCAGTATTTT.

The chain links TRBV5-6 to TRBJ1-2; 11 bases fit TRBD1. V was clipped by 1 base and J by 6 bases; unmatched bases: 8. CDR1 SGHDT and CDR2 YYEEEE come from the germline V gene. The CDR3 sequence is 16 residues long. For the CDR3, the DNA is TGTGCCAGCAGCTTGAGGCGGACAGGGGGCGGTCATGGCTACACCTTC. This gives the protein CASSLRRTGGGHGYTF. Looking up the rest from reference TRBV5-6 and TRBJ1-2 gives the full variable domain: DAGVTQSPTHLIKTRGQQVTLRCSPKSGHDTVSWYQQALGQGPQFIFQYYEEEERQRGNFPDRFSGHQFPNYSSELNVNALLLGDSALYLCASSLRRTGGGHGYTFGSGTRLTVV.

The V and J genes are TRBV2 and TRBJ1-2; 9 bases agree with TRBD1. The CDR3 is 16 residues long. Germline trimming cut 4 bases from V and 1 base from J; bases unmatched to any gene: 7. Looked up from germline, CDR1 is SNHLY and CDR2 is FYNNEI. The CDR3 region is CASSVRQGGVNYGYTF. CDR3 coding DNA: TGTGCCAGCAGTGTAAGACAGGGGGGAGTTAACTATGGCTACACCTTC.

The chain couples TRBV5-1 to TRBJ2-1; 7 nucleotides agree with TRBD1. Trimming removed 5 bases from V and 6 bases from J; junction bases left unmatched: 11. Germline V CDR1 and CDR2: SGHRS, YFSETQ. This CDR3 is built from 15 residues. The CDR3 nucleotides are TGCGCCAGCAGAGGAACAGGGGTACCTACCAATGAGCAGTTCTTC. This sequence encodes CASRGTGVPTNEQFF.

The chain is built from TRBV5-4 and TRBJ1-1; D is unclear. V lost 4 bases and J 0 bases, leaving 13 bases between the germline ends. This CDR3 spans 15 amino acids. CDR1 SGHNT and CDR2 YYREEE come from the germline V gene (reference sequence). CDR3 in amino acids: CASSHTTPMNTEAFF. CDR3 sequence (DNA): TGTGCCAGCAGCCATACGACACCGATGAACACTGAAGCTTTCTTT. Variable domain in full (rest from reference TRBV5-4 and TRBJ1-1): ETGVTQSPTHLIKTRGQQVTLRCSSQSGHNTVSWYQQALGQGPQFIFQYYREEENGRGNFPPRFSGLQFPNYSSELNVNALELDDSALYLCASSHTTPMNTEAFFGQGTRLTVV.

The chain uses TRBV5-4 and TRBJ2-7; 16 bases map to TRBD2. The CDR3 sequence is 16 residues long. The germline V gene encodes CDR1 SGHNT and CDR2 YYREEE (reference sequence). V shed 3 bases and J 3 bases; nucleotides not matched to a gene: 3. This CDR3 reads CASSWGLAGGHYEQYF. Here the CDR3 DNA reads TGTGCCAGCAGCTGGGGACTAGCGGGAGGGCACTACGAGCAGTACTTC.

The chain uses TRBV30 and TRBJ2-7; 7 bases match TRBD1. The CDR3 has 16 residues. With V trimmed by 4 bases and J by 0 bases, 12 bases remained unmatched. Germline CDR1 GTSNPN, CDR2 SVGIG (reference sequence). CDR3 residues: CAWNRGRGYGSYEQYF. DNA of the CDR3: TGTGCCTGGAACAGGGGAAGGGGTTATGGCTCCTACGAGCAGTACTTC.

The V gene is TRBV14, the J gene TRBJ2-2; 11 bases are a match to TRBD2. The CDR3 consists of 16 residues. Germline V gives CDR1 SGHDN, CDR2 FVKESK. The junction had 7 bases not matched to a gene; V was cut back by 4 bases and J by 6 bases. CDR3: CASSPLAGVRPGELFF. The DNA for the CDR3 is TGTGCCAGCAGCCCACTAGCGGGAGTCCGGCCCGGGGAGCTGTTTTTT.

This clone occurred once. The chain joins TRBV6-1 to TRBJ2-3, with 7 bases identical to TRBD1. Germline V gives CDR1 MNHNS, CDR2 SASEGT. The CDR3 is 14 residues long. V lost 6 bases to trimming and J lost 3 bases; unmatched junction nucleotides: 6. CDR3 amino acids: CASRTTGQTDTQYF. CDR3 nucleotide sequence: TGTGCCAGCAGAACGACAGGGCAGACAGATACGCAGTATTTT.

A single count supports this clone. J is TRBJ2-7 and V is TRBV6-5; tentatively, D is TRBD1 (6 bases). Trimming stripped 5 bases from V and 2 bases from J, with 13 bases between. The CDR3 consists of 14 residues. Germline assignment: CDR1 MNHEY and CDR2 SVGAGI. The CDR3 DNA reads TGTGCCAGCAGTATAGGGACACTGGCCTACGAGCAGTACTTC. It codes for CASSIGTLAYEQYF.

The chain links TRBV5-1 to TRBJ2-2, with 10 bases lining up with TRBD2. V lost 4 bases, J lost 7 bases, and 7 bases stayed unmatched. The length of the CDR3 is 15 residues. The germline V gene has CDR1 SGHRS and CDR2 YFSETQ. CDR3 coding DNA: TGCGCCAGCAGCCAGAGAGCGGGAGGGGTCGGGGAGCTGTTTTTT. Protein product: CASSQRAGGVGELFF.